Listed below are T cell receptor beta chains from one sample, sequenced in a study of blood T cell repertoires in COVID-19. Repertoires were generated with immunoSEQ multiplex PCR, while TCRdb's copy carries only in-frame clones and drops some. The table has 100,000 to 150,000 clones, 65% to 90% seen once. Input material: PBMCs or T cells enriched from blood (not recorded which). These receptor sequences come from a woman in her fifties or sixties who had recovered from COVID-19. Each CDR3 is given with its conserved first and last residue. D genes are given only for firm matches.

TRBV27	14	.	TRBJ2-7	CASSLGAGPYEQYF	TGTGCCAGCAGTTTAGGGGCAGGGCCCTACGAGCAGTACTTC
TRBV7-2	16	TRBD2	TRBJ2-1	CASSLRKAGADNEQFF	TGTGCCAGCAGCTTAAGGAAAGCGGGGGCCGACAATGAGCAGTTCTTC
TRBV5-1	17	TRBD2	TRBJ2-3	CASSLGSTSGGSGTQYF	TGCGCCAGCAGCTTGGGATCGACTAGCGGGGGATCAGGTACGCAGTATTTT
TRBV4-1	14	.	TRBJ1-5	CASSQPGKNQPQHF	TGCGCCAGCAGCCAACCAGGAAAGAATCAGCCCCAGCATTTT
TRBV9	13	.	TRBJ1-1	CASRRTENTEAFF	TGTGCCAGCAGAAGAACAGAGAACACTGAAGCTTTCTTT
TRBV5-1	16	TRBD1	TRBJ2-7	CASSFPGGAEGYEQYF	TGCGCCAGCAGCTTTCCAGGGGGCGCGGAGGGGTACGAGCAGTACTTC
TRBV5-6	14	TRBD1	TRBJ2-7	CASSLGQGYYEQYF	TGTGCCAGCAGCTTGGGACAGGGTTACTACGAGCAGTACTTC
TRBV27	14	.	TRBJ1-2	CASSLSTPNYGYTF	TGTGCCAGCAGTTTATCGACACCTAACTATGGCTACACCTTC
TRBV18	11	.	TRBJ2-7	CASSRSYEQYF	TGTGCCAGCTCGCGGTCCTACGAGCAGTACTTC
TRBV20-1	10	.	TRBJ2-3	CSARAGKQYF	TGCAGTGCTAGAGCCGGGAAGCAGTATTTT
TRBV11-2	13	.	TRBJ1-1	CASSFKGAYEAFF	TGTGCCAGCAGCTTTAAAGGAGCCTATGAAGCTTTCTTT
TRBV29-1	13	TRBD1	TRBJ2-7	CSVTGQGEYEQYF	TGCAGCGTTACTGGACAGGGGGAGTACGAGCAGTACTTC
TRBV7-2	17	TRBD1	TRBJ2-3	CASRRTGAAPVMDTQYF	TGTGCCAGCAGGCGGACAGGGGCCGCTCCAGTTATGGATACGCAGTATTTT
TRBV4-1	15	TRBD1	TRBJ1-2	CASSQGQGANVGYTF	TGCGCCAGCAGCCAAGGACAGGGGGCTAACGTCGGCTACACCTTC
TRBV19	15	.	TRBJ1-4	CASSETGQTNEKLFF	TGTGCCAGTTCGGAGACAGGCCAAACTAATGAAAAACTGTTTTTT
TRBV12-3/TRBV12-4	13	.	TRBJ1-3	CASSLGQGNTIYF	TGTGCCAGCAGTTTAGGGCAGGGAAACACCATATATTTT
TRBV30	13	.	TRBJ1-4	CAWSVGVNEKLFF	TGTGCCTGGAGTGTCGGGGTTAATGAAAAACTGTTTTTT
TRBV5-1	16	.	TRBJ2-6	CASSLDAGSGANVLTF	TGCGCCAGCAGCTTGGACGCGGGCTCTGGGGCCAACGTCCTGACTTTC
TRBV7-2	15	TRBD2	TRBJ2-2	CASSVAGGRTGELFF	TGTGCCAGCAGCGTAGCGGGGGGGAGAACCGGGGAGCTGTTTTTT
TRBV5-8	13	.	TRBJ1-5	CASSFITDQPQHF	TGTGCCAGCAGCTTTATAACGGATCAGCCCCAGCATTTT
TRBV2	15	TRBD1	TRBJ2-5	CASRIRQGARETQYF	TGTGCCAGCAGGATCCGACAGGGGGCGCGGGAGACCCAGTACTTC
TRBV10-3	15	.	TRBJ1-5	CAISEGWESNQPQHF	TGTGCCATCAGTGAGGGGTGGGAGAGCAATCAGCCCCAGCATTTT